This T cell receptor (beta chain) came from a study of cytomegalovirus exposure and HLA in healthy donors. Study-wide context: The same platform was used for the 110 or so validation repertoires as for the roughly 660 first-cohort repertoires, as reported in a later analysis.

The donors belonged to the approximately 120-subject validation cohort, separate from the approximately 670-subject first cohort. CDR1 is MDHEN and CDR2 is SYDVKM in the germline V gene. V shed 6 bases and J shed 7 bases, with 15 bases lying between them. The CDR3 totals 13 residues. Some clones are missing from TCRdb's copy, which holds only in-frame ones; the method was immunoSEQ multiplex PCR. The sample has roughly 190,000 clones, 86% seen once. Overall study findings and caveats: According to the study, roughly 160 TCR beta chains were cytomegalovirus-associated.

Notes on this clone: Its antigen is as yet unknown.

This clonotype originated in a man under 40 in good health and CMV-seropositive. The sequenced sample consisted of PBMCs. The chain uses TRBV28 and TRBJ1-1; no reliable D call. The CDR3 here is CASRYTRFYEAFF. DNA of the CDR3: TGTGCCAGCAGATACACACGGTTCTATGAAGCTTTCTTT.